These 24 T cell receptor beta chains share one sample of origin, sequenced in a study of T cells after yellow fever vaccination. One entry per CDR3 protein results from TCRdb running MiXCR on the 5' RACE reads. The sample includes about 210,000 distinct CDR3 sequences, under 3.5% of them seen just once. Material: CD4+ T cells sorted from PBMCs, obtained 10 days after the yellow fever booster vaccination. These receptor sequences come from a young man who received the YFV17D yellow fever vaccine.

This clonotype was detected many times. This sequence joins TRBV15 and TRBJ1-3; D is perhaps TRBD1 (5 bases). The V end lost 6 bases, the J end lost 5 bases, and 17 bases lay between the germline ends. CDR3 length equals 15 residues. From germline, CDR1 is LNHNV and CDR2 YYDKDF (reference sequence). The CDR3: CATSTAEEGRNTIYF. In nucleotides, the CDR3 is TGTGCCACCAGTACCGCTGAGGAGGGGAGAAACACCATATATTTT.

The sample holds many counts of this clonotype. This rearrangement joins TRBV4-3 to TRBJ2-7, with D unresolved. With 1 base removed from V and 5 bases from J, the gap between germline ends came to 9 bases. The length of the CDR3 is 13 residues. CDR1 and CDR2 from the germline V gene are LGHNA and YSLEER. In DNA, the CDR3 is TGCGCCAGCAGCCAAGTCGTTTTTAACGAGCAGTACTTC. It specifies CASSQVVFNEQYF.

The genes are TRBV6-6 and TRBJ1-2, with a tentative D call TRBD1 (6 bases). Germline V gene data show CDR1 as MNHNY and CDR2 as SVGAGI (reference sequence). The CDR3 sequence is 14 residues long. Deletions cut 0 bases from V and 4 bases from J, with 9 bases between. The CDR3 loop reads CASSYSGGPYGYTF. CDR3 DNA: TGTGCCAGCAGTTACTCAGGGGGTCCCTATGGCTACACCTTC.

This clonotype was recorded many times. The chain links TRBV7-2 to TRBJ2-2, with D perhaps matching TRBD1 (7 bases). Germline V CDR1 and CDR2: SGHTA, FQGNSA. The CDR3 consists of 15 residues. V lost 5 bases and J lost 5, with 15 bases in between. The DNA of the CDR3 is TGTGCCAGCAGCCTGCAGGGGGGAACTACCGGGGAGCTGTTTTTT. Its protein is CASSLQGGTTGELFF.

CDR3 DNA: TGTGCCAGTAGGCGGACGGAAAGCTCCTATAATTCACCCCTCCACTTT. The encoded protein is CASRRTESSYNSPLHF. V is TRBV19 and J is TRBJ1-6; D is unresolved. The CDR3 length is 16 residues. Germline V gene lookup returns CDR1 LNHDA and CDR2 SQIVND (reference sequence). Trimming shortened V by 6 bases and J by 0 bases, and 12 bases separated the two germline ends.

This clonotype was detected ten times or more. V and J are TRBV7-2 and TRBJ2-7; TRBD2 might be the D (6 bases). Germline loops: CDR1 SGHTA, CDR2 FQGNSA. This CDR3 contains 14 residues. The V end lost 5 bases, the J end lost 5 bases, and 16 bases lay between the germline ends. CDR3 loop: CASSPQTSIHEQYF. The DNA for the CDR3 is TGTGCCAGCAGCCCGCAGACTAGTATACACGAGCAGTACTTC.

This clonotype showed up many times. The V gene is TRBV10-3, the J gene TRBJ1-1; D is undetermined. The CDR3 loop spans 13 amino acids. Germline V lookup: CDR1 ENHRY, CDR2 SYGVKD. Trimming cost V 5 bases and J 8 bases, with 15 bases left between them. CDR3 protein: CAISSQERSEAFF. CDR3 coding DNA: TGTGCCATCAGTTCGCAGGAGAGATCAGAAGCTTTCTTT.

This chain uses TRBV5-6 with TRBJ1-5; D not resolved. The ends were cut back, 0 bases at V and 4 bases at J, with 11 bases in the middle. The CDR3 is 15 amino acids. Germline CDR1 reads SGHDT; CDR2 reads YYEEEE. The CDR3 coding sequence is TGTGCCAGCAGCTTGGGCGAATGGGTGAATCAGCCCCAGCATTTT. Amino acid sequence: CASSLGEWVNQPQHF.

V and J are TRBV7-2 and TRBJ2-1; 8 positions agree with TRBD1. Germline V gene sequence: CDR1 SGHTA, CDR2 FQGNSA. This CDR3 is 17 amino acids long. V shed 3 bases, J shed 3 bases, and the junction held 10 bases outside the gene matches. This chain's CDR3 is CASSFTQWTGSYNEQFF. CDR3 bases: TGTGCCAGCAGCTTCACCCAGTGGACAGGGAGCTACAATGAGCAGTTCTTC.

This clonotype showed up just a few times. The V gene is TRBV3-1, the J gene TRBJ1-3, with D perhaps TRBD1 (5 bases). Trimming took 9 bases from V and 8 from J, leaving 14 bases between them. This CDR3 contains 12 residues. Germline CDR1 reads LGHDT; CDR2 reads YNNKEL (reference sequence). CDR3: CASRGRGYTIYF. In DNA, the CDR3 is TGTGCCAGTCGGGGCCGTGGGTACACCATATATTTT.

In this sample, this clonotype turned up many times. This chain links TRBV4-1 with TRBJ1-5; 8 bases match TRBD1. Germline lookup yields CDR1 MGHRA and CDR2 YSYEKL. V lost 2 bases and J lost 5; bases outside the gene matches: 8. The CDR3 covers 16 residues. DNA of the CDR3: TGCGCCAGCAGCCAACCTAGGACAGGGATCGATCAGCCCCAGCATTTT. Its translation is CASSQPRTGIDQPQHF.

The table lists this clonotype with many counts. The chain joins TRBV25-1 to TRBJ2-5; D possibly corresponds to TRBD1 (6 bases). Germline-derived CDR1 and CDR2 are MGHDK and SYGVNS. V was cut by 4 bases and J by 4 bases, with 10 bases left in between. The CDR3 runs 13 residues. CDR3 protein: CASSGTVRETQYF. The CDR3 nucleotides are TGTGCCAGCAGTGGGACAGTCCGAGAGACCCAGTACTTC. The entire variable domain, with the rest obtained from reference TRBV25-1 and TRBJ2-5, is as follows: EADIYQTPRYLVIGTGKKITLECSQTMGHDKMYWYQQDPGMELHLIHYSYGVNSTEKGDLSSESTVSRIRTEHFPLTLESARPSHTSQYLCASSGTVRETQYFGPGTRLLVL.

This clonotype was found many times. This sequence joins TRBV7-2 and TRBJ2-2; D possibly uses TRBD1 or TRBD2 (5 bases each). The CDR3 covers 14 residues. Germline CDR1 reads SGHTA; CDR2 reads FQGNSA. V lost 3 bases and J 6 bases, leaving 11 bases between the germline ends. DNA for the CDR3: TGTGCCAGCAGCTTTAGCATGGGGGCCGGGGAGCTGTTTTTT. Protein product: CASSFSMGAGELFF.

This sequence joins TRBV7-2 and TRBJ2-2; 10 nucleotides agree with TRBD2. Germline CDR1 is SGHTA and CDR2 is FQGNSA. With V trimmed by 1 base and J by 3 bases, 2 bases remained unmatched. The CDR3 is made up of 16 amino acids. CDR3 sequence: CASSLVSGGYTGELFF. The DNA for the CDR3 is TGTGCCAGCAGCTTAGTTAGCGGGGGGTACACCGGGGAGCTGTTTTTT.

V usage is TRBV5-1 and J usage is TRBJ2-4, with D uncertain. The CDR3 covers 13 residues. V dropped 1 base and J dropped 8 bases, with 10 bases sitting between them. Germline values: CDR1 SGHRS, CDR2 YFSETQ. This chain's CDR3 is CASSLPSSDIQYF. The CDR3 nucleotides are TGCGCCAGCAGCTTGCCGTCTTCGGACATTCAGTACTTC.

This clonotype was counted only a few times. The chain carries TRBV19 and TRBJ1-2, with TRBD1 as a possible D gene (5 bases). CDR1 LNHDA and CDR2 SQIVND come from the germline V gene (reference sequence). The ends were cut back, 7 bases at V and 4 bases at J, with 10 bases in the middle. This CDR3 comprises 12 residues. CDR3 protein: CASTRGSYGYTF. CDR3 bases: TGTGCCAGTACCCGGGGGAGCTATGGCTACACCTTC.

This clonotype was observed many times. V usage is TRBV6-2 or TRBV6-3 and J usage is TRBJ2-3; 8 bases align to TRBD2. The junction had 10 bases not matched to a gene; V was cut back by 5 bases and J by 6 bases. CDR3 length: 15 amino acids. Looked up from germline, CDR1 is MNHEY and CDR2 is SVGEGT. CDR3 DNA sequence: TGTGCCAGCAGTCCAGAGCGGGGGCGAGGGGATACGCAGTATTTT. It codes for CASSPERGRGDTQYF.

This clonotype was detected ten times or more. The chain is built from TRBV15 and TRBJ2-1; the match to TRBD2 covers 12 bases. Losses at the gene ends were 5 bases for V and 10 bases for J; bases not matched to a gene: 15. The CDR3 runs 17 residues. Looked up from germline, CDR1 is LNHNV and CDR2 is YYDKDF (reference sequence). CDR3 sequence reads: CATSGGLAGRSNSEQFF. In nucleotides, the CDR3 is TGTGCCACCAGCGGCGGACTAGCGGGGAGATCCAATAGCGAGCAGTTCTTC.

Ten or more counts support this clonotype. CDR3 nucleotide sequence: TGTGCCAGCAGCTTAGAACGGGTTCTGTTCGCCAAAAACATTCAGTACTTC. It yields the protein CASSLERVLFAKNIQYF. The rearrangement joins TRBV7-8 to TRBJ2-4; D is unclear. From germline, CDR1 is SGHVS and CDR2 FQNEAQ. Trimming removed 1 base at V and 1 base at J, with 14 bases between. The CDR3 spans 17 residues. Full variable domain (missing parts from reference TRBV7-8 and TRBJ2-4): GAGVSQSPRYKVAKRGQDVALRCDPISGHVSLFWYQQALGQGPEFLTYFQNEAQLDKSGLPSDRFFAERPEGSVSTLKIQRTQQEDSAVYLCASSLERVLFAKNIQYFGAGTRLSVL.

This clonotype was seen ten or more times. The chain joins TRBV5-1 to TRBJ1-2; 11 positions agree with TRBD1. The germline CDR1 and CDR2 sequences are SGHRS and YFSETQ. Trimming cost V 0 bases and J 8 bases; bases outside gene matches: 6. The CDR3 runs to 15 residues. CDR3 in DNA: TGCGCCAGCAGCTTGGCCGGGACAGGGGGGGAAGGCTACACCTTC. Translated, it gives CASSLAGTGGEGYTF. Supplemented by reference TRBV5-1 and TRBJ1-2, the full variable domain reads KAGVTQTPRYLIKTRGQQVTLSCSPISGHRSVSWYQQTPGQGLQFLFEYFSETQRNKGNFPGRFSGRQFSNSRSEMNVSTLELGDSALYLCASSLAGTGGEGYTFGSGTRLTVV.

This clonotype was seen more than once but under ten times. CDR3 nucleotides: TGTGCCAGCAGCTTGATCCCCCGACAGATCTCTGAAGCTTTCTTT. It is translated as CASSLIPRQISEAFF. The chain joins TRBV5-6 to TRBJ1-1; D possibly corresponds to TRBD1 (5 bases). Germline V gene data show CDR1 as SGHDT and CDR2 as YYEEEE. Trimming left V 1 base short and J 6 bases short, with 16 bases between. The CDR3 extends over 15 amino acids.

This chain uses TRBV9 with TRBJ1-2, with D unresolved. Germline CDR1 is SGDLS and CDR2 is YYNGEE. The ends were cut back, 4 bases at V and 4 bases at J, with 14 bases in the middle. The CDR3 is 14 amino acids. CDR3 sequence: CASSTLDGPYGYTF. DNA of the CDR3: TGTGCCAGCAGCACATTGGACGGACCCTATGGCTACACCTTC.

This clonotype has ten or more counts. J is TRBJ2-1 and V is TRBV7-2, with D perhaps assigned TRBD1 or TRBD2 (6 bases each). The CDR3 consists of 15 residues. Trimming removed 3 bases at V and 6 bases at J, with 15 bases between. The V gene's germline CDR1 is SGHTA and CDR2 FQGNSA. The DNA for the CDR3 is TGTGCCAGCAGCTTCCGAGGGGGAGGATTCAATGAGCAGTTCTTC. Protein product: CASSFRGGGFNEQFF. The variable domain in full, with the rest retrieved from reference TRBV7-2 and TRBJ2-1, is GAGVSQSPSNKVTEKGKDVELRCDPISGHTALYWYRQSLGQGLEFLIYFQGNSAPDKSGLPSDRFSAERTGGSVSTLTIQRTQQEDSAVYLCASSFRGGGFNEQFFGPGTRLTVL.

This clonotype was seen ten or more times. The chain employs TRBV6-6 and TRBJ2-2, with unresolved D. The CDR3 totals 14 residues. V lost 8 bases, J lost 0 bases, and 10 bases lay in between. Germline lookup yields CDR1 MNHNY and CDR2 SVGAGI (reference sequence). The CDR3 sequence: CASLTRTNTGELFF. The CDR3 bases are TGTGCCAGCTTGACAAGAACGAACACCGGGGAGCTGTTTTTT.